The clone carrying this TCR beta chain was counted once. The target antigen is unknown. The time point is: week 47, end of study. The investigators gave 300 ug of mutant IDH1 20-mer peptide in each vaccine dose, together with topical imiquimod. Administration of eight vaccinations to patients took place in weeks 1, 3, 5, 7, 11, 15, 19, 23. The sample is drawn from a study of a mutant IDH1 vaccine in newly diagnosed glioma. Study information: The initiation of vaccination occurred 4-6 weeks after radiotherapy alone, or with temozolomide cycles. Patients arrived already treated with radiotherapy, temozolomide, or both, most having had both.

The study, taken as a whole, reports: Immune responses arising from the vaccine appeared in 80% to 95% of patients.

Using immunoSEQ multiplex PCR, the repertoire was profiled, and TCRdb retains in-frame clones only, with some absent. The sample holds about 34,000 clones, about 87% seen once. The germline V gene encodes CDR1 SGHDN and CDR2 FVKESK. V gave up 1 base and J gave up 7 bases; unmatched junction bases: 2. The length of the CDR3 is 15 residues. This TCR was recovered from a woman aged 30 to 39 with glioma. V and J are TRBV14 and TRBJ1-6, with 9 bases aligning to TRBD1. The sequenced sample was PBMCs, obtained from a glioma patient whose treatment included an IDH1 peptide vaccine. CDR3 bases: TGTGCCAGCAGCCAAGCCGGGACAGGGAATTCACCCCTCCACTTT. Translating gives CASSQAGTGNSPLHF.